A single T cell receptor (beta chain) is shown here with its context. This clonotype was observed a handful of times. The antigen this receptor binds is unknown. Base qualities are missing; no much larger clone stands one base away. These data come from a study of human T cells and chemical hapten exposure (dated by TCRdb to the early 2020s). For context, the study as a whole: For sensitization, 2% DPC in acetone was applied to a 2 cm by 2 cm area of upper inner arm skin. Blood for TCR sequencing was provided by twenty-nine alopecia patients at one to four time points (pre-sensitization, 2, 6 and 24 weeks). Patch testing was done on the upper back using Finn chambers containing 0.01% DPC, and results were scored after 6 days according to International Contact Dermatitis Research Group standards. Weekly therapeutic DPC doses were additionally applied to the scalp of patients throughout the roughly 25-week study period. Blood samples were taken from patients before sensitization (week 0) and then at 2, 6 and about 24 weeks after DPC sensitization. This study followed changes in the peripheral blood TCR repertoire in vivo during primary and secondary sensitization of alopecia patients to the hapten diphenylcyclopropenone (DPC). The libraries were sequenced as a pool, and the TCR yield per sample differed mostly because of small variations in library volumes within the pool. Alopecia areata with under or over 50% scalp involvement, alopecia totalis and alopecia universalis were represented in the patient cohort, which was mostly female.

This specimen's time point label, per the study, means: patch test 1, 2 weeks after DPC sensitization. According to the study, the label for this sample's treatment or condition signals: therapeutic diphenylcyclopropenone sensitization with weekly scalp DPC. Blood at each patch-test visit was drawn before the patch test was applied. To be eligible, patients had to be aged 18 to 70, diagnosed with alopecia and judged suitable for DPC therapy, while pregnant patients were excluded. Unfractionated whole blood was collected in Tempus Blood RNA tubes, and total RNA was extracted from that blood. V loses 5 bases, J loses 0 bases, and the germline ends lie 11 bases apart. From a lookup of the germline V gene (reference sequence), CDR1 and CDR2 are SEHNR and FQNEAQ. Inclusive of the bounding cysteine and phenylalanine, the CDR3 is 16 residues long. Of all the DNA, just the CDR3 is kept, 48 bases in frame from base 1.

Study-level results and caveats: The number of PT1 expanded TCRs positively correlated with patch test score, significant at thresholds 8, 16 and 32 but not 4. Compared with pre-sensitization or healthy control sets, expanded TCRs formed significantly more large CDR3 similarity clusters, which is consistent with antigen-driven responses. Because every patient had alopecia, a presumed autoimmune disease, the patients' immune response might differ from that of healthy individuals. Repeated subsampling changed both the strength of the expansion versus patch-test correlation and the threshold at which the correlation became significant. The number of TCRs above 1 in 1000 frequency did not change with DPC sensitization; there was no evidence of global repertoire structure alterations.

Library preparation used RACE. The data were produced on a NextSeq 500. Library preparation attached unique molecular identifiers to individual cDNA molecules for quantitative, reproducible TCR counting. Both TCR alpha and TCR beta chains were sequenced from each blood RNA sample. For the original study's pipeline: A median of about 100,000 TCRs per sample was observed, with a range of about 23,224 to 750,000. V, J and CDR3 annotation of the TCR reads was performed with the Decombinator software suite. For the PS versus PT1 abundance plots, all samples were subsampled to the same number of TCRs (28,000). TCRs were defined as expanded if absent before sensitization and observed at least eight times at the 2-week time point. In-frame beta chains were kept once TCRdb had trimmed the public reads at Q25 with fastp and called clones with MiXCR. Entries that share a CDR3 protein sequence are merged under the most common genes and DNA. The V and J calls were not made by the authors but by TCRdb's processing. In all, the sample holds some 110,000 distinct CDR3 sequences, and 12% of those were seen once. The ten top clones hold 1.4% of the sample.

The sequence was collected from a woman aged 50 to 60 with alopecia areata. Some clones in this sample may be carry-over from other donors' samples. This material consisted of whole blood, taken in connection with sensitization to the hapten diphenylcyclopropenone (DPC). The chain joins TRBV7-9 to TRBJ2-6, with TRBD1 perhaps the D gene, on 6 matching bases. CDR3 sequence: CASSPRGGSGANVLTF. The nucleotide sequence is TGTGCCAGCAGCCCCCGAGGGGGCTCTGGGGCCAACGTCCTGACTTTC.